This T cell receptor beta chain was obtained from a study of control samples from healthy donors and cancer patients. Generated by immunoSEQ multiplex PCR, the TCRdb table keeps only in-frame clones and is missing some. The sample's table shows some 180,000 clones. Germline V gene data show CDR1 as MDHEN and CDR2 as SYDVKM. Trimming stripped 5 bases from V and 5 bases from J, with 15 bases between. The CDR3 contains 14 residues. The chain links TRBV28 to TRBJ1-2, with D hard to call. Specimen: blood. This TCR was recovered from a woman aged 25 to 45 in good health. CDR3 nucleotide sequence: TGTGCCAGCAGTCAACAGAGAGGAGGGTATGGCTACACCTTC. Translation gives CASSQQRGGYGYTF.